These T cell receptor beta chains were read from a single sample in a study of shared clonotypes between healthy human individuals. Sequencing was performed with immunoSEQ multiplex PCR; in TCRdb, only in-frame clones are kept and a portion is missing. The table lists about 490,000 clones, 79% of them singletons, with about 12% in the top ten. The source material was PBMCs. These receptors were obtained from a woman aged 40-49 years in good health. Some clones in this sample may be carry-over from other donors' samples. Both conserved end residues are part of each CDR3. D genes are given only for firm matches. Clone sizes are given selectively: once, few, many, or a class where the clone is expanded.

TRBV30,-,TRBJ1-2,TRBD1,CAWSTQGVNGYTF,TGTGCCTGGAGTACTCAGGGGGTGAATGGCTACACCTTC
TRBV27,-,TRBJ2-1,-,CASSPGVEKGNEQFF,TGTGCCAGCAGTCCCGGCGTTGAGAAGGGCAATGAGCAGTTCTTC
TRBV6-1,many,TRBJ2-3,-,CASSVSGATDTQYF,TGTGCCAGCAGTGTCAGCGGAGCTACAGATACGCAGTATTTT
TRBV7-2,-,TRBJ1-1,-,CASSRGPFNTEAFF,TGTGCCAGCAGCCGGGGACCCTTTAACACTGAAGCTTTCTTT
TRBV11-1,-,TRBJ1-2,-,CASSLVSGNGYTF,TGTGCCAGCAGCTTAGTTTCGGGGAATGGCTACACCTTC
TRBV11-2,few,TRBJ2-5,TRBD1,CASSVTGTGVETQYF,TGTGCCAGCAGCGTCACCGGGACAGGGGTAGAGACCCAGTACTTC
TRBV27,-,TRBJ2-7,-,CASSQGPVYNYEQYF,TGTGCCAGCAGTCAAGGCCCAGTCTACAACTACGAGCAGTACTTC
TRBV19,-,TRBJ2-1,-,CASIGRGSYNEQFF,TGTGCCAGTATAGGTAGGGGTTCCTACAATGAGCAGTTCTTC
TRBV27,-,TRBJ2-1,-,CASSLGNEQFF,TGTGCCAGCAGTTTGGGGAATGAGCAGTTCTTC
TRBV4-3,-,TRBJ2-3,-,CASAPGLVTDTQYF,TGCGCCAGCGCCCCAGGACTTGTCACAGATACGCAGTATTTT
TRBV27,-,TRBJ2-7,-,CASSLRGSYEQYF,TGTGCCAGCAGTTTGAGGGGATCCTACGAGCAGTACTTC
TRBV7-9,-,TRBJ2-1,-,CASSLLASNNEQFF,TGTGCCAGCAGCTTACTAGCGTCGAACAATGAGCAGTTCTTC
TRBV5-4,-,TRBJ2-1,TRBD2,CASSPPAGGRIEQFF,TGTGCCAGCAGCCCCCCTGCGGGGGGGCGAATTGAGCAGTTCTTC
TRBV23-1,-,TRBJ1-1,-,CASSQNRVTAFF,TGCGCCAGCAGTCAGAACAGGGTGACCGCTTTCTTT
TRBV2,-,TRBJ2-1,-,CASTRLWLSDNEQFF,TGTGCCAGCACGCGTTTATGGCTGTCGGACAATGAGCAGTTCTTC
TRBV29-1,-,TRBJ1-2,-,CSVGQDYGYTF,TGCAGCGTTGGGCAGGACTATGGCTACACCTTC
TRBV27,-,TRBJ1-1,TRBD1,CASAPGQMNTEAFF,TGTGCCAGTGCCCCGGGACAGATGAACACTGAAGCTTTCTTT
TRBV6-5,-,TRBJ1-1,TRBD1,CASRKTGGGTEAFF,TGTGCCAGCAGAAAAACAGGGGGAGGCACTGAAGCTTTCTTT
TRBV6-6,-,TRBJ2-1,-,CASRGYQSSYNEQFF,TGTGCCAGCAGAGGGTATCAGAGCTCCTACAATGAGCAGTTCTTC
TRBV6-6,-,TRBJ1-3,-,CASTQWSSGNTIYF,TGTGCCAGCACCCAATGGTCCTCTGGAAACACCATATATTTT
TRBV18,-,TRBJ2-3,-,CASSPTRSTDTQYF,TGTGCCAGCTCACCTACTAGGAGCACAGATACGCAGTATTTT
TRBV20-1,many,TRBJ2-5,-,CSARRGETQYF,TGCAGTGCCAGGAGGGGGGAGACCCAGTACTTC
TRBV28,-,TRBJ1-5,-,CASSTRGRDQPQHF,TGTGCCAGCAGTACCAGGGGTCGAGATCAGCCCCAGCATTTT
TRBV30,once,TRBJ2-2,TRBD2,CACPPPASGSNTGELFF,TGTGCCTGTCCCCCCCCCGCTAGCGGGTCGAACACCGGGGAGCTGTTTTTT
TRBV19,-,TRBJ2-5,TRBD1,CASKMTGNFQETQYF,TGTGCCAGTAAAATGACAGGGAACTTCCAAGAGACCCAGTACTTC
TRBV7-9,once,TRBJ1-2,TRBD1,CASSFRGDYGYTF,TGTGCCAGCAGCTTCAGGGGGGACTATGGCTACACCTTC
TRBV6-5,-,TRBJ1-2,TRBD1,CASSYGTGGFYGYTF,TGTGCCAGCAGTTACGGGACAGGGGGGTTCTATGGCTACACCTTC
TRBV27,-,TRBJ2-1,-,CASSFGSYNEQFF,TGTGCCAGCAGTTTTGGTTCCTACAATGAGCAGTTCTTC
TRBV6-1,-,TRBJ1-5,-,CASSEHGLRNQPQHF,TGTGCCAGCAGTGAACATGGACTGAGAAATCAGCCCCAGCATTTT
TRBV7-3,-,TRBJ2-2,-,CASSRRGGNTGELFF,TGTGCCAGCAGCCGTCGAGGGGGGAACACCGGGGAGCTGTTTTTT
TRBV19,-,TRBJ1-1,TRBD1,CASQNDRANTEAFF,TGTGCCAGCCAAAACGACAGGGCGAACACTGAAGCTTTCTTT
TRBV7-9,many,TRBJ1-1,TRBD1,CASSSSGRGLGSVLAFF,TGTGCCAGCAGCTCAAGTGGCAGGGGGCTGGGGTCCGTTCTGGCTTTCTTT
TRBV5-4,-,TRBJ2-5,-,CASSLEVGSETQYF,TGTGCCAGCAGCTTGGAGGTCGGGTCAGAGACCCAGTACTTC
TRBV4-1,-,TRBJ2-1,-,CASSQVPSIRSNEQFF,TGCGCCAGCAGCCAAGTCCCTAGCATTCGGTCCAATGAGCAGTTCTTC
TRBV4-1,-,TRBJ2-2,-,CASSQVSPRGIRELFF,TGCGCCAGCAGCCAAGTTTCCCCCAGGGGAATCAGGGAGCTGTTTTTT
TRBV5-1,-,TRBJ2-1,TRBD1,CASSGTGGNNEQFF,TGCGCCAGCAGCGGGACAGGGGGCAACAATGAGCAGTTCTTC
TRBV7-2,-,TRBJ2-4,-,CASSLLGGNIQYF,TGTGCCAGCAGCTTGTTAGGGGGAAACATTCAGTACTTC
TRBV29-1,-,TRBJ1-1,-,CSVASGTEAFF,TGCAGCGTCGCCAGTGGAACTGAAGCTTTCTTT
TRBV5-6,-,TRBJ2-1,-,CASSLGGPGSYNEQFF,TGTGCCAGCAGCCTCGGAGGGCCGGGTTCTTACAATGAGCAGTTCTTC
TRBV28,-,TRBJ2-3,-,CASSLVLGGTDTQYF,TGTGCCAGCAGTTTGGTTTTGGGGGGTACAGATACGCAGTATTTT
TRBV7-8,many,TRBJ1-1,-,CASSLFGGTEAFF,TGTGCCAGCAGCTTATTCGGAGGTACTGAAGCTTTCTTT
TRBV6-6,few,TRBJ2-5,-,CASSSRTITAQYF,TGTGCCAGCAGTTCAAGGACGATTACGGCCCAGTACTTC
TRBV5-1,-,TRBJ2-3,-,CASSWGASTDTQYF,TGCGCCAGCAGCTGGGGGGCTAGCACAGATACGCAGTATTTT